The rows below give T cell receptor beta chains drawn from one sample of a study of pediatric ulcerative colitis. Assay used: immunoSEQ multiplex PCR; TCRdb lists only in-frame clones, some missing. The profile shows 60,000 to 75,000 clones, over 65% of them singletons. Sequenced material: blood. The receptors stem from a boy under 18 with moderate ulcerative colitis. Both conserved end residues are part of each CDR3. A D gene is named only where the DNA matches it firmly. Size is omitted from some rows. Given values are once, few, many or a class for expanded clones.

V gene: TRBV4-2
J gene: TRBJ2-7
D gene: TRBD2
clone size: .
CDR3 DNA: TGTGCCAGCAGCCAAGATAGGTTAACCGGGACTAGACCGGCCTACGAGCAGTACTTC
CDR3 protein: CASSQDRLTGTRPAYEQYF

V gene: TRBV7-3
J gene: TRBJ1-1
D gene: .
clone size: .
CDR3 DNA: TGTGCCAGCAGCCCCGCCCGGACTCAGGCAGAAGCTTTCTTT
CDR3 protein: CASSPARTQAEAFF

V gene: TRBV5-1
J gene: TRBJ2-1
D gene: TRBD2
clone size: .
CDR3 DNA: TGCGCCAGCAGCTTGGAAAGCGGGAGGACCGACAATGAGCAGTTCTTC
CDR3 protein: CASSLESGRTDNEQFF

V gene: TRBV18
J gene: TRBJ1-3
D gene: .
clone size: few
CDR3 DNA: TGTGCCAGCTCACCTCTTCAACTCTCTGGAAACACCATATATTTT
CDR3 protein: CASSPLQLSGNTIYF

V gene: TRBV4-1
J gene: TRBJ1-2
D gene: .
clone size: .
CDR3 DNA: TGCGCCAGCAGCCTAGGTGAGGCTTATGGCTACACCTTC
CDR3 protein: CASSLGEAYGYTF

V gene: TRBV6-5
J gene: TRBJ1-2
D gene: TRBD1
clone size: .
CDR3 DNA: TGTGCCAGCAGTTATACCCCGGGACAGGGCGGCGGCTACACCTTC
CDR3 protein: CASSYTPGQGGGYTF

V gene: TRBV11-1
J gene: TRBJ1-1
D gene: .
clone size: once
CDR3 DNA: TGTGCCAGCAGCTTATTTAGGGGTAACACTGAAGCTTTCTTT
CDR3 protein: CASSLFRGNTEAFF

V gene: TRBV5-1
J gene: TRBJ1-2
D gene: TRBD1
clone size: .
CDR3 DNA: TGCGCCAGCAGCTTGGTTTTCCCGACAGGGGGCGCAGGATCTTATGGCTACACCTTC
CDR3 protein: CASSLVFPTGGAGSYGYTF

V gene: TRBV5-1
J gene: TRBJ2-7
D gene: .
clone size: .
CDR3 DNA: TGCGCCAGCAGCCTAGGGCACAGGGAGGTCCACGAGCAGTACTTC
CDR3 protein: CASSLGHREVHEQYF

V gene: TRBV9
J gene: TRBJ2-7
D gene: TRBD2
clone size: .
CDR3 DNA: TGTGCCAGTAACGTCACCCCCCCGGGACTACGCTACGAGCAGTACTTC
CDR3 protein: CASNVTPPGLRYEQYF

V gene: TRBV2
J gene: TRBJ2-3
D gene: TRBD2
clone size: .
CDR3 DNA: TGTGCCACCCAGGCGGGGGGGACTAGCACAGATACGCAGTATTTT
CDR3 protein: CATQAGGTSTDTQYF

V gene: TRBV6-1
J gene: TRBJ1-5
D gene: TRBD1
clone size: .
CDR3 DNA: TGTGCCAGCCGAAAAGACAGGGGCATTAATCAGCCCCAGCATTTT
CDR3 protein: CASRKDRGINQPQHF

V gene: TRBV19
J gene: TRBJ1-2
D gene: .
clone size: once
CDR3 DNA: TGTGCCAGTAGTATTCAACCGAATTACGGCTACACCTTC
CDR3 protein: CASSIQPNYGYTF

V gene: TRBV2
J gene: TRBJ1-5
D gene: .
clone size: .
CDR3 DNA: TGTGCCAGCAGTGCAAGGACGGCGGGGGGTGAGCCCCAGCATTTT
CDR3 protein: CASSARTAGGEPQHF

V gene: TRBV5-5
J gene: TRBJ1-1
D gene: .
clone size: .
CDR3 DNA: TGTGCCAGCAAACAACAGGGTAGGTTCGCGGGAGCTTTCTTT
CDR3 protein: CASKQQGRFAGAFF

V gene: TRBV29-1
J gene: TRBJ2-7
D gene: TRBD2
clone size: .
CDR3 DNA: TGCAGCGTTGGACTAGCGGGGCCCTACGAGCAGTACTTC
CDR3 protein: CSVGLAGPYEQYF